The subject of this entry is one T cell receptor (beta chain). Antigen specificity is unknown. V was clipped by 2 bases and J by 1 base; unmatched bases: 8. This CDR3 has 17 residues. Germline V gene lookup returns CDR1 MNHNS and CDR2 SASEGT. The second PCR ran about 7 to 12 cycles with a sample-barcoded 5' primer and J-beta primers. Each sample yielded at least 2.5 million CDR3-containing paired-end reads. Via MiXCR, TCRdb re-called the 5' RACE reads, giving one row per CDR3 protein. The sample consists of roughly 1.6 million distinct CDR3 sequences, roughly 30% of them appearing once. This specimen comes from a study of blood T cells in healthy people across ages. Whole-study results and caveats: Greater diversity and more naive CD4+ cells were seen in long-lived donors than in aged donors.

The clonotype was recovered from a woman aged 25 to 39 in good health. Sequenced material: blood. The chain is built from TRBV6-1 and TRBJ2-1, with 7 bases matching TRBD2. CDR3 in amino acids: CASSELWRGRSYNEQFF. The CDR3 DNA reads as TGTGCCAGCAGTGAATTGTGGCGCGGGAGATCCTACAATGAGCAGTTCTTC.